Below are 27 T cell receptor beta chains sequenced from a single sample in a study of Tregs in tolerant kidney transplant recipients. Repertoires were generated with immunoSEQ multiplex PCR, while TCRdb's copy carries only in-frame clones and drops some. The repertoire holds 68,000 or so clones, 84% seen once, with 3.5% to 5.5% in the top ten. Sequencing was performed on CD4+ T cells from blood. These receptors were taken from a human donor in good health.

This chain uses TRBV6-1 with TRBJ2-7; 10 positions agree with TRBD2. This CDR3 has 17 amino acids. Germline CDR1 reads MNHNS; CDR2 reads SASEGT. Trimming took 2 bases from V and 7 from J; bases not matched to a gene: 14. The CDR3 DNA reads as TGTGCCAGCAGTGAAAGTCTAGCGGGGGTCTCAGGGAGGGAGCAGTACTTC. It yields the protein CASSESLAGVSGREQYF.

The genes are TRBV7-3 and TRBJ2-5; D is tentatively TRBD1 or TRBD2 (6 bases each). Trimming took 5 bases from V and 2 from J, leaving 15 bases between them. Germline V gene lookup returns CDR1 SGHTA and CDR2 FQGTGA. CDR3 length equals 15 residues. CDR3 DNA: TGTGCCAGCAGCCAAAACGGAGGGGGTCAAGAGACCCAGTACTTC. This sequence encodes CASSQNGGGQETQYF.

The rearrangement joins TRBV30 to TRBJ2-3, with 9 bases lining up with TRBD2. Germline CDR1 GTSNPN, CDR2 SVGIG (reference sequence). The CDR3 extends over 21 amino acids. With V trimmed by 2 bases and J by 7 bases, 28 bases remained unmatched. The CDR3 nucleotides read TGTGCCTGGAGTTTCCTAGGGGGCTTCCCTCAGCGGGAGGATATGACTAATACGCAGTATTTT. Protein: CAWSFLGGFPQREDMTNTQYF.

Here the CDR3 reads CADTRASYGYTF. The DNA of the CDR3 is TGCGCCGACACCAGGGCGAGCTATGGCTACACCTTC. This chain connects TRBV23-1 to TRBJ1-2; the D gene is possibly TRBD1 (5 bases). TRBV23-1 is annotated as an ORF whose role is uncertain. V lost 11 bases to trimming and J lost 4 bases, with 14 bases between them. The CDR3 has 12 amino acids.

V usage is TRBV4-2 and J usage is TRBJ2-1, with 8 bases identical to TRBD2. There are 14 residues in the CDR3. From germline, CDR1 is LGHNA and CDR2 YNFKEQ. Unmatched junction bases numbered 2, after V lost 0 bases and J lost 7 bases. The CDR3 DNA reads as TGTGCCAGCAGCCAAGATGGGACTAGTAATGAGCAGTTCTTC. Translating gives CASSQDGTSNEQFF.

The chain combines TRBV5-1 with TRBJ1-4; D unresolved. Between the trimmed V and J ends, which lost 0 bases and 12 bases, there was a span of 9 bases. CDR1 SGHRS and CDR2 YFSETQ come from the germline V gene. The CDR3 consists of 12 residues. CDR3 region: CASSLGGGQLFF. The CDR3 DNA reads as TGCGCCAGCAGCTTGGGAGGCGGTCAACTGTTTTTT.

This chain uses TRBV9 with TRBJ2-3, with unresolved D. Germline CDR1 SGDLS, CDR2 YYNGEE. The CDR3 is made up of 16 amino acids. The germline V and J ends were trimmed by 0 bases and 3 bases, with 14 bases remaining between them. The DNA of the CDR3 is TGTGCCAGCAGCGTAGGAAGCCGCGAAGGGACAGATACGCAGTATTTT. It translates to CASSVGSREGTDTQYF.

The chain joins TRBV25-1 to TRBJ2-7; D is unclear. Trimming pared 6 bases from V and 4 bases from J, leaving 22 bases between. The length of the CDR3 is 16 residues. The germline V gene has CDR1 MGHDK and CDR2 SYGVNS. The CDR3, as DNA: TGTGCCAGCAGAGGCCCCGCCGGGTCGGAGCCATACGAGCAGTACTTC. This gives the protein CASRGPAGSEPYEQYF.

V usage is TRBV19 and J usage is TRBJ2-3, with a possible D match to TRBD2 (5 bases). The germline gives CDR1 LNHDA, CDR2 SQIVND (reference sequence). This CDR3 has 16 residues. The ends were cut back, 7 bases at V and 5 bases at J, with 22 bases in the middle. The CDR3 region has the DNA TGTGCCAGTAAGGTAGGCGGAGCCGGGATGGTAGATACGCAGTATTTT. Protein sequence: CASKVGGAGMVDTQYF.

This sequence joins TRBV5-5 and TRBJ1-2; D unclear. The germline V and J ends were trimmed by 4 bases and 2 bases, with 9 bases remaining between them. Germline V lookup: CDR1 SGHKS, CDR2 YYEKEE (reference sequence). This CDR3 is built from 13 residues. CDR3 amino acids: CASSPGGNYGYTF. The DNA for the CDR3 is TGTGCCAGCAGCCCGGGAGGGAACTATGGCTACACCTTC.

The chain couples TRBV29-1 to TRBJ1-3; D is possibly TRBD1 (5 bases). Germline CDR1 reads SQVTM; CDR2 reads ANQGSEA. This CDR3 is 18 amino acids long. V lost 0 bases and J lost 3, with 21 bases in between. The CDR3 region is CSVEEGHRFSSGGNTIYF. For the CDR3, the DNA is TGCAGCGTTGAAGAAGGCCACAGGTTCAGCAGCGGTGGAAACACCATATATTTT.

The chain recombines TRBV18 with TRBJ1-2; no firm D call. The germline CDR1 and CDR2 sequences are KGHSH and LQKENI. The germline V and J ends were trimmed by 2 bases and 3 bases, with 1 base remaining between them. The CDR3 totals 11 residues. CDR3 in DNA: TGTGCCAGCTCACCAGACTATGGCTACACCTTC. Protein product: CASSPDYGYTF.

The chain carries TRBV5-8 and TRBJ1-5; no clear D. Trimming removed 1 base at V and 3 bases at J, with 5 bases between. CDR3 length: 13 amino acids. Looked up from germline, CDR1 is SGHTS and CDR2 is YDEGEE. The CDR3 reads CASSLTVNQPQHF. In DNA form, the CDR3 reads TGTGCCAGCAGCTTGACAGTCAATCAGCCCCAGCATTTT. Combining the CDR3 with reference TRBV5-8 and TRBJ1-5 gives the whole variable domain EAGVTQSPTHLIKTRGQQATLRCSPISGHTSVYWYQQALGLGLQFLLWYDEGEERNRGNFPPRFSGRQFPNYSSELNVNALELEDSALYLCASSLTVNQPQHFGDGTRLSIL.

This clone was counted many times. The chain recombines TRBV10-3 with TRBJ2-7; D perhaps matches TRBD2 (7 bases). V lost 4 bases to trimming and J lost 3 bases, with 16 bases between them. From germline, CDR1 is ENHRY and CDR2 SYGVKD. The length of the CDR3 is 15 residues. This CDR3 reads CAISGRSGGRYEQYF. The CDR3 DNA is TGTGCCATCAGTGGAAGGTCGGGGGGCCGCTACGAGCAGTACTTC.

The chain couples TRBV7-8 to TRBJ2-3, with D perhaps TRBD2 (5 bases). This CDR3 has 14 amino acids. Trimming left V 0 bases short and J 6 bases short, with 10 bases between. The V gene's germline CDR1 is SGHVS and CDR2 FQNEAQ. In DNA form, the CDR3 reads TGTGCCAGCAGCTTAGCCCTAGCCTCGGATACGCAGTATTTT. Translating it yields CASSLALASDTQYF. The full variable domain, its missing parts supplied by reference TRBV7-8 and TRBJ2-3, is GAGVSQSPRYKVAKRGQDVALRCDPISGHVSLFWYQQALGQGPEFLTYFQNEAQLDKSGLPSDRFFAERPEGSVSTLKIQRTQQEDSAVYLCASSLALASDTQYFGPGTRLTVL.

The chain is built from TRBV5-1 and TRBJ2-3; D is possibly TRBD1 or TRBD2 (5 bases each). Trimming cost V 2 bases and J 0 bases, with 16 bases left between them. The CDR3 covers 17 residues. Germline CDR1 is SGHRS and CDR2 is YFSETQ. This CDR3 is CASSFYGTKTSTDTQYF. In nucleotides, the CDR3 is TGCGCCAGCAGCTTTTACGGGACGAAGACTAGCACAGATACGCAGTATTTT.

In this sample, this clone turned up once. The chain has TRBV18 and TRBJ2-1, with TRBD2 identical over 9 bases. V was clipped by 0 bases and J by 10 bases; unmatched bases: 10. The CDR3 totals 16 residues. CDR1 is KGHSH and CDR2 is LQKENI in the germline V gene. In nucleotides, the CDR3 is TGTGCCAGCTCACCACCCGCTAGCGGGGTCAATAGAGAGCAGTTCTTC. As protein: CASSPPASGVNREQFF.

This sequence joins TRBV18 and TRBJ1-1; TRBD1 might be the D (6 bases). The CDR3 has 17 amino acids. Deletions cut 6 bases from V and 0 bases from J, with 20 bases between. Germline V gene data show CDR1 as KGHSH and CDR2 as LQKENI. The CDR3 DNA reads TGTGCCAGCTCCCCGTTACGTCGGACAGTAATGAACACTGAAGCTTTCTTT. It encodes CASSPLRRTVMNTEAFF. Looking up the rest from reference TRBV18 and TRBJ1-1 gives the full variable domain: NAGVMQNPRHLVRRRGQEARLRCSPMKGHSHVYWYRQLPEEGLKFMVYLQKENIIDESGMPKERFSAEFPKEGPSILRIQQVVRGDSAAYFCASSPLRRTVMNTEAFFGQGTRLTVV.

The V and J genes are TRBV5-1 and TRBJ1-2; 10 bases fit TRBD1. Germline assignment: CDR1 SGHRS and CDR2 YFSETQ. This CDR3 is built from 14 residues. J lost 8 bases, V lost 0 bases, and 4 bases had no gene match. The CDR3 nucleotides read TGCGCCAGCAGCTTGGACGGGACAGGGGTGGGCTACACCTTC. Translating it yields CASSLDGTGVGYTF.

The CDR3: CASSQDASGLNSNTQYF. The DNA for the CDR3 is TGCGCCAGCAGCCAAGATGCGTCGGGACTTAACTCGAATACGCAGTATTTT. This chain links TRBV4-3 with TRBJ2-3, with D tentatively TRBD2 (6 bases). The CDR3 totals 17 residues. Germline V gives CDR1 LGHNA, CDR2 YSLEER. V was clipped by 0 bases and J by 7 bases, with 20 bases between them.

The chain carries TRBV4-1 and TRBJ2-4; D is uncertain. This CDR3 spans 15 amino acids. Germline CDR1 and CDR2: MGHRA and YSYEKL. Trimming stripped 4 bases from V and 0 bases from J, with 10 bases between. DNA for the CDR3: TGCGCCAGCAGCCCGCTGTGGGGAGCCAAAAACATTCAGTACTTC. It codes for CASSPLWGAKNIQYF.

This chain uses TRBV7-3 with TRBJ2-5; unclear D gene. CDR3 length equals 15 residues. Germline-derived CDR1 and CDR2 are SGHTA and FQGTGA. V lost 0 bases, J lost 4 bases, and 12 bases lay in between. CDR3 protein: CASSLTGSGAETQYF. The CDR3 DNA reads TGTGCCAGCAGCTTAACTGGCAGTGGAGCAGAGACCCAGTACTTC.

The chain is built from TRBV4-3 and TRBJ2-3; D gene unclear. This CDR3 spans 16 amino acids. V lost 4 bases and J 2 bases, leaving 16 bases between the germline ends. Germline values: CDR1 LGHNA, CDR2 YSLEER. The CDR3 coding sequence is TGCGCCAGCAGCCGCGGAACCCTGGTAGACACAGATACGCAGTATTTT. This encodes CASSRGTLVDTDTQYF.

Concerning this clone: Other nucleotide sequences from this sample produce the same CDR3. The chain has TRBV6-6 and TRBJ2-1; D remains ambiguous. CDR1 and CDR2 from the germline V gene are MNHNY and SVGAGI (reference sequence). This CDR3 contains 13 residues. V was clipped by 0 bases and J by 5 bases, with 5 bases between them. The CDR3 sequence: CASSYSRNNEQFF. The CDR3 DNA is TGTGCCAGCAGTTACTCGCGAAACAATGAGCAGTTCTTC.

This chain uses TRBV11-2 with TRBJ1-1, with no clear D. The CDR3 sequence is 14 residues long. Germline assignment: CDR1 SGHAT and CDR2 FQNNGV. Trimming cost V 6 bases and J 1 base, with 12 bases left between them. CDR3 nucleotides: TGTGCCAGCAGACAAATGGGGAGGAACACTGAAGCTTTCTTT. It specifies CASRQMGRNTEAFF.

The rearrangement joins TRBV5-5 to TRBJ1-1, with D maybe TRBD1 (5 bases). This CDR3 has 13 residues. Trimming took off 4 bases at V and 7 bases at J, with 14 bases between the two ends. The germline V gene has CDR1 SGHKS and CDR2 YYEKEE (reference sequence). CDR3 loop: CASSVEGLGEAFF. CDR3 coding DNA: TGTGCCAGCAGCGTTGAGGGGTTGGGTGAAGCTTTCTTT.

V usage is TRBV30 and J usage is TRBJ2-5; D unresolved. The CDR3 runs 12 residues. With 2 bases removed from V and 5 bases from J, the gap between germline ends came to 9 bases. Germline CDR1 and CDR2: GTSNPN and SVGIG (reference sequence). CDR3 sequence (DNA): TGTGCCTGGAGTCTCGTTCGGGAGACCCAGTACTTC. Translated, it gives CAWSLVRETQYF.